This T cell receptor beta chain was captured by sequencing in a study of chemoradiotherapy in HPV16-positive cancers. The overall study: Candidate HPV-specific clones and shared TCR motifs came from a couple of HPV16-positive patients.

CDR1 SGHRS and CDR2 YFSETQ come from the germline V gene. The CDR3 contains 14 residues. V lost 0 bases and J 5 bases, leaving 11 bases between the germline ends. Clones were read by immunoSEQ multiplex PCR, and TCRdb kept only the in-frame ones, dropping some. The profile shows approximately 34,000 clones, nearly 90% of them singletons. Sequencing was performed on blood, taken from a patient who underwent chemoradiotherapy. This sequence was found in a human donor with HPV-associated anogenital cancer. This rearrangement joins TRBV5-1 to TRBJ1-2; D uncertain. CDR3 coding DNA: TGCGCCAGCAGCTTGGGGGCCCAAGGATATGGCTACACCTTC. Translating it yields CASSLGAQGYGYTF. The full variable domain, its missing parts supplied by reference TRBV5-1 and TRBJ1-2, is KAGVTQTPRYLIKTRGQQVTLSCSPISGHRSVSWYQQTPGQGLQFLFEYFSETQRNKGNFPGRFSGRQFSNSRSEMNVSTLELGDSALYLCASSLGAQGYGYTFGSGTRLTVV.